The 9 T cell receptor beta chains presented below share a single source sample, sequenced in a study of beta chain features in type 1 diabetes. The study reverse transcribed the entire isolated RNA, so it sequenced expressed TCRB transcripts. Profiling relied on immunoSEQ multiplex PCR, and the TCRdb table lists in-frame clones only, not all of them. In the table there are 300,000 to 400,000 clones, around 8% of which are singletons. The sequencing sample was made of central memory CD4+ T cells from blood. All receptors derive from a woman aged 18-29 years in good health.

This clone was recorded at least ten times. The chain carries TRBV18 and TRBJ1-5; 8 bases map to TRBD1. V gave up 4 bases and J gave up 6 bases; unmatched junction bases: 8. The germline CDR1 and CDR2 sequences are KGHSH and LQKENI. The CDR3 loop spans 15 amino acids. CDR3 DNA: TGTGCCAGCTCACGGGGACAGGCAGTGGGTCAGCCCCAGCATTTT. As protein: CASSRGQAVGQPQHF.

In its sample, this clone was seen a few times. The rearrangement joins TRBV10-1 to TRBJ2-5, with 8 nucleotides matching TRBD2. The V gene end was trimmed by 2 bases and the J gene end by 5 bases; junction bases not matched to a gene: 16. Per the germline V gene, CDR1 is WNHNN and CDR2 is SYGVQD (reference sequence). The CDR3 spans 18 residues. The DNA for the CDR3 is TGCGCCAGCAGTGAGGGTGCCGGCGGCGGGAGGAGTGACGAGACCCAGTACTTC. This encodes CASSEGAGGGRSDETQYF.

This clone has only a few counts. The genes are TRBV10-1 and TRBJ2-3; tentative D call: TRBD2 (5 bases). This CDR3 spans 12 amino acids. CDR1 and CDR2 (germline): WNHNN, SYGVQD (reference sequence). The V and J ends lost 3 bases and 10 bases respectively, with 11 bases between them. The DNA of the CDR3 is TGCGCCAGCAGTGACTTTGGGAGAGCGCAGTATTTT. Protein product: CASSDFGRAQYF.

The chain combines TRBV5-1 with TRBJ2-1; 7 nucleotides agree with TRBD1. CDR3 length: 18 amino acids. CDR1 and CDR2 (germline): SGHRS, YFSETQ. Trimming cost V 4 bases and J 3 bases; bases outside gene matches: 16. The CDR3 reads CASSPILATGKGYNEQFF. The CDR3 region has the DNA TGCGCCAGCAGCCCGATCCTTGCGACAGGGAAAGGCTACAATGAGCAGTTCTTC.

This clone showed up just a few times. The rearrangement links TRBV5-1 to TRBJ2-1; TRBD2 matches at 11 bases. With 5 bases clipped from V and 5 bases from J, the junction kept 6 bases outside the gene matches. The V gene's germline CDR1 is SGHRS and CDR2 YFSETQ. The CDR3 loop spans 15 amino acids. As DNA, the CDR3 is TGCGCCAGCAGACCGACTAGCGGGAATAACAATGAGCAGTTCTTC. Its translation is CASRPTSGNNNEQFF.

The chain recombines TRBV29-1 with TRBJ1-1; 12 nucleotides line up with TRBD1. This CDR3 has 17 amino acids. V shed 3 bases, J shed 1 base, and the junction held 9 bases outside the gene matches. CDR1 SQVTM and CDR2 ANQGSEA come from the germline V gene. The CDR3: CSVDVGQGAIGNTEAFF. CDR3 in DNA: TGCAGCGTTGATGTGGGACAGGGGGCAATTGGGAACACTGAAGCTTTCTTT.

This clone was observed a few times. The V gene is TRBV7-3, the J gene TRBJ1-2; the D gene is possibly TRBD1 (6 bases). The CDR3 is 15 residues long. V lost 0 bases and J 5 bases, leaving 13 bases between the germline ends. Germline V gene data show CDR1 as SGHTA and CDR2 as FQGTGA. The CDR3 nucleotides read TGTGCCAGCAGCTTAACCGGGGACACAACGTATGGCTACACCTTC. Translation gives CASSLTGDTTYGYTF.

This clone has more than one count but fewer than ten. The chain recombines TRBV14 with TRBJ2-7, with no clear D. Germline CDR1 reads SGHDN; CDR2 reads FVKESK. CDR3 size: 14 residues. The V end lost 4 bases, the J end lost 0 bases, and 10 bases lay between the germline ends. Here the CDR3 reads CASSRTHSSYEQYF. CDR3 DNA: TGTGCCAGCAGCCGGACCCACAGCTCCTACGAGCAGTACTTC.

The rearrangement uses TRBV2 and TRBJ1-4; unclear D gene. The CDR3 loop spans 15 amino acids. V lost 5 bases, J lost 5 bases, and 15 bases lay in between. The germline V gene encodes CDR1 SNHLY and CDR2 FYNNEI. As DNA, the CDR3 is TGTGCCAGCAGTATCAGACCGGGCCAAAATGAAAAACTGTTTTTT. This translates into CASSIRPGQNEKLFF.